These 18 T cell receptor beta chains share one sample of origin, sequenced in a study of blood T cell repertoires in COVID-19. Sequencing used immunoSEQ multiplex PCR; TCRdb keeps in-frame clones, though not all of them. The table has roughly 84,000 clones, about 71% seen once. The source material was peripheral blood. These receptors all come from a woman between 50 and 59 years old with acute or convalescent COVID-19.

This clone turned up a few times. The rearrangement links TRBV2 to TRBJ1-4; 8 nucleotides align to TRBD1. Germline assignment: CDR1 SNHLY and CDR2 FYNNEI. The trim removed 8 bases at V and 4 bases at J, leaving 9 bases unmatched. The CDR3 has 15 amino acids. The CDR3 nucleotides read TGTGCCAGCCGGGGACAGGAACGAAGTAATGAAAAACTGTTTTTT. Translating gives CASRGQERSNEKLFF.

The chain employs TRBV28 and TRBJ1-2; 10 bases line up with TRBD1. The CDR3 has 16 amino acids. Germline V lookup: CDR1 MDHEN, CDR2 SYDVKM. Trimming at V came to 5 bases and at J to 2 bases, leaving 8 bases not matched to a gene. DNA for the CDR3: TGTGCCAGCAGTGACCGCCCGGGACAGGGGAACTATGGCTACACCTTC. It translates to CASSDRPGQGNYGYTF.

The chain recombines TRBV6-5 with TRBJ2-3; D perhaps matches TRBD1 (5 bases). V was shortened by 6 bases and J by 9 bases, with 19 bases between the two germline ends. The CDR3 contains 14 residues. The germline gives CDR1 MNHEY, CDR2 SVGAGI. The CDR3 reads CASSPGILLETQYF. CDR3 coding DNA: TGTGCCAGCAGCCCAGGGATCCTTCTAGAAACGCAGTATTTT.

This clone was observed a handful of times. This chain links TRBV4-1 with TRBJ2-7; the D gene is possibly TRBD1 (6 bases). The V gene's germline CDR1 is MGHRA and CDR2 YSYEKL. V shed 4 bases and J shed 7 bases, with 11 bases lying between them. The length of the CDR3 is 12 residues. CDR3 loop: CASSPTGWEQYF. The CDR3 nucleotides read TGCGCCAGCAGCCCAACAGGGTGGGAGCAGTACTTC.

The CDR3 protein is CASSYRTGNQPQHF. CDR3 nucleotides: TGTGCCAGCAGTTACAGGACTGGAAATCAGCCCCAGCATTTT. The chain combines TRBV6-2 or TRBV6-3 with TRBJ1-5; D unresolved. V was shortened by 2 bases and J by 4 bases, with 9 bases between the two germline ends. The CDR3 sequence is 14 residues long. The germline CDR1 and CDR2 sequences are MNHEY and SVGEGT.

The chain couples TRBV6-5 to TRBJ1-1, with 7 positions matching TRBD1. The V segment lost 5 bases and the J segment 6 bases; nucleotides outside the gene matches: 12. Germline-derived CDR1 and CDR2 are MNHEY and SVGAGI. The CDR3 loop spans 15 amino acids. The CDR3 nucleotides read TGTGCCAGCAGTAGGGCAGGGGGAAATAATCCTGAAGCTTTCTTT. Its protein is CASSRAGGNNPEAFF.

This chain links TRBV9 with TRBJ2-7; 10 bases map to TRBD1. The CDR3 covers 15 residues. J was trimmed by 0 bases and V by 4 bases; bases with no gene match: 4. CDR1 and CDR2 (germline): SGDLS, YYNGEE. The CDR3: CASSPGTGDSYEQYF. In DNA form, the CDR3 reads TGTGCCAGCAGCCCCGGGACAGGGGACTCCTACGAGCAGTACTTC. Complete variable domain (other parts from reference TRBV9 and TRBJ2-7): DSGVTQTPKHLITATGQRVTLRCSPRSGDLSVYWYQQSLDQGLQFLIQYYNGEERAKGNILERFSAQQFPDLHSELNLSSLELGDSALYFCASSPGTGDSYEQYFGPGTRLTVT.

The chain combines TRBV13 with TRBJ1-2, with TRBD1 matching 9 bases. This CDR3 has 15 residues. V dropped 0 bases and J dropped 5; count of bases not matched to a gene: 4. Germline CDR1 and CDR2: PRHDT and FYEKMQ (reference sequence). CDR3 loop: CASSLGTQGAYGYTF. In nucleotides, the CDR3 is TGTGCCAGCAGCTTAGGAACACAGGGGGCGTATGGCTACACCTTC.

This chain joins TRBV28 and TRBJ1-4; the D gene is possibly TRBD1 (5 bases). CDR3 length equals 15 residues. Germline assignment: CDR1 MDHEN and CDR2 SYDVKM. Deletions cut 3 bases from V and 8 bases from J, with 16 bases between. The CDR3 region is CASSLVNPAGEKLFF. CDR3 nucleotide sequence: TGTGCCAGCAGTTTGGTCAACCCGGCAGGGGAAAAACTGTTTTTT.

This sequence joins TRBV6-5 and TRBJ2-1; 7 nucleotides line up with TRBD2. With V trimmed by 4 bases and J by 0 bases, 0 bases remained unmatched. CDR3 length: 14 amino acids. CDR1 and CDR2 from the germline V gene are MNHEY and SVGAGI. The DNA for the CDR3 is TGTGCCAGCAGTTCTAGCGGCTCCTACAATGAGCAGTTCTTC. This gives the protein CASSSSGSYNEQFF.

V is TRBV4-1 and J is TRBJ1-2; D gene ambiguous. V was clipped by 0 bases and J by 0 bases, with 8 bases between them. CDR1 is MGHRA, CDR2 YSYEKL, per germline. The CDR3 consists of 15 residues. CDR3 loop: CASSQDKRANYGYTF. The DNA for the CDR3 is TGCGCCAGCAGCCAAGATAAGAGAGCTAACTATGGCTACACCTTC.

The chain couples TRBV12-3 or TRBV12-4 to TRBJ1-2; D is unclear. V was pared by 6 bases and J by 10 bases, with 12 bases between. This CDR3 is built from 11 residues. The CDR3 spells CASSLADSYTF. CDR3 coding DNA: TGTGCCAGCAGCCTAGCGGACTCCTACACCTTC.

The chain carries TRBV19 and TRBJ2-1, with 7 nucleotides matching TRBD1. Trimming removed 7 bases from V and 4 bases from J; junction bases left unmatched: 13. The CDR3 is 16 amino acids. Looked up from germline, CDR1 is LNHDA and CDR2 is SQIVND (reference sequence). CDR3 nucleotides: TGTGCCAGTATTCCGACAGGGAAGGATCCTTACAATGAGCAGTTCTTC. Residues: CASIPTGKDPYNEQFF.

The rearrangement joins TRBV7-8 to TRBJ2-7; the D gene is possibly TRBD1 (5 bases). V lost 3 bases and J lost 1, with 16 bases in between. The germline V gene has CDR1 SGHVS and CDR2 FQNEAQ. This CDR3 spans 16 amino acids. The CDR3 nucleotides are TGTGCCAGCAGCTTTAGTCCTACGGACACTTCCTACGAGCAGTACTTC. The encoded protein is CASSFSPTDTSYEQYF. The variable domain in full, completed from reference TRBV7-8 and TRBJ2-7, reads GAGVSQSPRYKVAKRGQDVALRCDPISGHVSLFWYQQALGQGPEFLTYFQNEAQLDKSGLPSDRFFAERPEGSVSTLKIQRTQQEDSAVYLCASSFSPTDTSYEQYFGPGTRLTVT.

In DNA form, the CDR3 reads TGTGCCAGCAGTTACTCGGAAACGACAGGCTCAGAAAAACTGTTTTTT. Protein product: CASSYSETTGSEKLFF. V gene TRBV6-6 combines with J gene TRBJ1-4, with D possibly matching TRBD1 (6 bases). The CDR3 is 16 amino acids. CDR1 is MNHNY, CDR2 SVGAGI, per germline (reference sequence). V lost 0 bases, J lost 8 bases, and 16 bases lay in between.

V and J are TRBV3-1 (or the pseudogene TRBV3-2) and TRBJ2-1, with 7 bases matching TRBD2. Germline V gives CDR1 LGHDT, CDR2 YNNKEL (reference sequence). This CDR3 has 16 amino acids. V trimming: 4 bases; J trimming: 7 bases; junction bases outside the gene matches: 13. CDR3 nucleotide sequence: TGTGCCAGCAGCCGGTTGGATAGCGGGTGGGGGAATGAGCAGTTCTTC. Translating gives CASSRLDSGWGNEQFF.

As for this clone: The germline gene is not matched at one end of the junction; a read error may be the cause. V usage is TRBV4-1 and J usage is TRBJ2-2; TRBD2 agrees at 9 bases. The germline gives CDR1 MGHRA, CDR2 YSYEKL. This CDR3 is built from 16 residues. The CDR3 loop reads CARSQGGGAGTGELFF. The CDR3 DNA is TGCGCCCGCAGCCAAGGCGGGGGGGCGGGGACCGGGGAGCTGTTTTTT.

This clone was seen only once. The chain has TRBV4-2 and TRBJ1-4, with D possibly being TRBD1 (6 bases). This CDR3 is 17 amino acids long. With 4 bases removed from V and 4 bases from J, the gap between germline ends came to 19 bases. Germline V gene sequence: CDR1 LGHNA, CDR2 YNFKEQ. CDR3 bases: TGTGCCAGCAGCCGCCGACGTAGGGGGGGCGATAATGAAAAACTGTTTTTT. Protein product: CASSRRRRGGDNEKLFF.